Sequencing of this T cell receptor (beta chain) was carried out in a study of post-analysis software for immune sequencing data. Overall study: Secondary progressive, relapsing-remitting and progressive-relapsing multiple sclerosis were among the included disease courses.

For this clonotype: What it binds is unknown.

V was pared by 0 bases and J by 1 base, with 4 bases of the junction left unmatched. The CDR3 totals 18 residues. Germline loops: CDR1 SGHTA, CDR2 FQGTGA. Each TCR beta cDNA library carried unique molecular identifiers. Each CDR3 protein is one row after TCRdb ran MiXCR on the PCR reads. The repertoire holds approximately 350,000 distinct CDR3 sequences, with less than 40% as singletons. Broader study findings: Samples from one preparation batch, clustered by F measure, grouped strongly together. Controls had lower frequencies than patients of a few TRBV segments, which included TRBV5-6, TRBV5-1 and TRBV20-1. Comparison with controls showed significantly lower normalized Chao1 diversity in multiple sclerosis patients.

The chain employs TRBV7-3 and TRBJ2-1; 12 bases are shared with TRBD2. Sequencing was performed on blood. This TCR came from a girl aged 5-17 years with multiple sclerosis. As DNA, the CDR3 is TGTGCCAGCAGCTTAACGGGCCTAGCGGGGGGGTCCTACAATGAGCAGTTCTTC. This sequence encodes CASSLTGLAGGSYNEQFF.